The 4 T cell receptor beta chains listed next were all sequenced from one sample in a study of breast tumors, draining lymph nodes, adjacent tissues. Each CDR3 protein gets one entry after TCRdb re-called the multiplex PCR reads with MiXCR. In the table there are approximately 230,000 distinct CDR3 sequences, under 35% of which are singletons. Axillary draining lymph nodes of breast cancer patients supplied the node samples. The sample was axillary lymph node tissue. All receptors come from a female donor with breast cancer. Some clones in this sample may be carry-over from other donors' samples.

This chain joins TRBV16 and TRBJ2-2; tentatively, D is TRBD2 (5 bases). In germline, CDR1 is KGHSY, CDR2 FQNENV. The CDR3 sequence is 14 residues long. V shed 0 bases and J shed 9 bases, with 11 bases lying between them. CDR3 in amino acids: CASSQSPGMWELFF. The CDR3 coding sequence is TGTGCCAGCAGCCAATCTCCCGGGATGTGGGAGCTGTTTTTT.

This clonotype was seen ten or more times. This chain connects TRBV2 to TRBJ1-3; D perhaps matches TRBD1 (6 bases). Germline values: CDR1 SNHLY, CDR2 FYNNEI. With 8 bases removed from V and 2 bases from J, the gap between germline ends came to 16 bases. The CDR3 totals 15 residues. The CDR3 sequence is CASGGKTGPGNTIYF. CDR3 nucleotide sequence: TGTGCCAGCGGGGGAAAAACAGGGCCTGGAAACACCATATATTTT.

The chain couples TRBV19 to TRBJ1-6; TRBD1 matches at 7 bases. V lost 2 bases, J lost 9 bases, and 10 bases stayed unmatched. The CDR3 consists of 16 residues. Per the germline V gene, CDR1 is LNHDA and CDR2 is SQIVND (reference sequence). The DNA of the CDR3 is TGTGCCAGTAGTATACCAGGGGGGGGCAACAGTTCACCCCTCCACTTT. Translating it yields CASSIPGGGNSSPLHF.

This clonotype was observed a few times. The chain recombines TRBV19 with TRBJ1-5; D may be TRBD1 (6 bases). Trimming took 1 base from V and 0 from J, leaving 13 bases between them. Germline V gene data show CDR1 as LNHDA and CDR2 as SQIVND (reference sequence). This CDR3 is 17 amino acids long. CDR3 nucleotides: TGTGCCAGTAGTATAGCTGGGGGGGGCCGTAGCAATCAGCCCCAGCATTTT. It is translated as CASSIAGGGRSNQPQHF.